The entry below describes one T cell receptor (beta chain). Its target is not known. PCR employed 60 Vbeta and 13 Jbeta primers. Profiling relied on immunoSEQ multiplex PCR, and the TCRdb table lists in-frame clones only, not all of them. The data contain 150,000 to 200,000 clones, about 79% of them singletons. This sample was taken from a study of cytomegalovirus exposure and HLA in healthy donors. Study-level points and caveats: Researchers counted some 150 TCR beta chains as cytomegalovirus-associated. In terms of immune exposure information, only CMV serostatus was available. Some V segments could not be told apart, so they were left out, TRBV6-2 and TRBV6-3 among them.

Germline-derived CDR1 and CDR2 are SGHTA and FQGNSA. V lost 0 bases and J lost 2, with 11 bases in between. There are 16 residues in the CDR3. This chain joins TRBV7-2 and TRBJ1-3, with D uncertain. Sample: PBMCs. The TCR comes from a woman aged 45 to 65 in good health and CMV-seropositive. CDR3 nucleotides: TGTGCCAGCAGCTTAGCGTTAGGGAGGGCTGGAAACACCATATATTTT. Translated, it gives CASSLALGRAGNTIYF.